This T cell receptor (beta chain) originates from a study of control samples from healthy donors and cancer patients. The CDR3 consists of 15 residues. Trimming removed 3 bases from V and 0 bases from J; junction bases left unmatched: 5. In germline, CDR1 is SQVTM, CDR2 ANQGSEA. This table comes from immunoSEQ multiplex PCR, and its TCRdb copy is limited to in-frame clones, with some not included. The top ten clones hold roughly 15% of a sample with 60,000 to 95,000 clones, approximately 80% of them seen once. The sample consisted of blood. This TCR derives from a man aged 45-65 years in good health. The chain couples TRBV29-1 to TRBJ2-1; TRBD2 matches 7 bases. The CDR3 spells CSVDQWTSSYNEQFF. The CDR3 DNA follows: TGCAGCGTTGACCAGTGGACTAGCTCCTACAATGAGCAGTTCTTC.